What follows are 20 T cell receptor beta chains derived from one specimen sequenced in a study of vaccination effects on CD4 cells after COVID-19. Generated by immunoSEQ multiplex PCR, the TCRdb table keeps only in-frame clones and is missing some. The data show around 25,000 clones, roughly 80% seen once. These receptors are not linked to any known antigen. Peptide-pool stimulation followed by sequencing identified expanded antigen-specific CD4+ clonotypes in the ViraFEST assay. Subsequent to approximately 11 days of culture, CD4+ T cells were isolated. As their vaccination, participants received two doses of either BNT162b2 or mRNA-1273. The specimen was CD4+ T cells from PBMCs cultured with SARS-CoV-2 spike peptides, collected after COVID-19 vaccination. The receptors come from a human donor who received a COVID-19 vaccine. Some clones in this sample may be carry-over from other donors' samples.

The chain links TRBV3-1 (or the pseudogene TRBV3-2) to TRBJ2-2; no firm D call. V gave up 6 bases and J gave up 3 bases, with 14 bases separating them. This CDR3 is 15 amino acids long. In germline, CDR1 is LGHDT, CDR2 YNNKEL (reference sequence). CDR3 sequence: CASRPSEVDTGELFF. The CDR3 coding sequence is TGTGCCAGCAGACCCTCAGAGGTGGACACCGGGGAGCTGTTTTTT.

The V and J genes are TRBV7-3 and TRBJ2-2; TRBD2 is a possible D gene (5 bases). The V and J ends lost 3 bases and 7 bases respectively, with 12 bases between them. There are 14 residues in the CDR3. Germline CDR1 is SGHTA and CDR2 is FQGTGA. In DNA, the CDR3 is TGTGCCAGCAGCTTTCGGGGTAGTAGCGGGGAGCTGTTTTTT. This encodes CASSFRGSSGELFF.

The gene calls are TRBV19 and TRBJ2-5; 9 bases align to TRBD1. Losses at the gene ends were 5 bases for V and 1 base for J; bases not matched to a gene: 2. Looked up from germline, CDR1 is LNHDA and CDR2 is SQIVND (reference sequence). The CDR3 is made up of 14 amino acids. CDR3 loop: CASSGTGSQETQYF. The CDR3 DNA sequence: TGTGCCAGTAGTGGGACAGGGTCCCAAGAGACCCAGTACTTC.

The chain recombines TRBV27 with TRBJ1-4; D not certain. V lost 5 bases and J 0 bases, leaving 10 bases between the germline ends. The CDR3 spans 15 residues. Germline CDR1 is MNHEY and CDR2 is SMNVEV (reference sequence). The CDR3: CASSTRHATNEKLFF. The CDR3 coding sequence is TGTGCCAGCAGTACCCGACACGCAACTAATGAAAAACTGTTTTTT.

The rearrangement joins TRBV5-3 to TRBJ2-3; 8 nucleotides align to TRBD2. TRBV5-3 has ORF status, its function being uncertain. V shed 9 bases, J shed 5 bases, and the junction held 14 bases outside the gene matches. The CDR3 contains 15 residues. The CDR3: CAKGRAGGLGDTQYF. CDR3 nucleotide sequence: TGTGCCAAAGGGAGGGCGGGGGGCCTGGGAGATACGCAGTATTTT.

The chain joins TRBV30 to TRBJ1-6; D is unresolved. Trimming pared 0 bases from V and 6 bases from J, leaving 12 bases between. The CDR3 sequence is 15 residues long. In germline, CDR1 is GTSNPN, CDR2 SVGIG (reference sequence). CDR3: CAWSVHPTSNSPLHF. DNA for the CDR3: TGTGCCTGGAGTGTACACCCTACTTCTAATTCACCCCTCCACTTT.

The chain uses TRBV6-2 or TRBV6-3 and TRBJ1-5; 7 nucleotides agree with TRBD1. J lost 2 bases, V lost 6 bases, and 7 bases had no gene match. The CDR3 is 15 amino acids. Germline CDR1 is MNHEY and CDR2 is SVGEGT. The DNA for the CDR3 is TGTGCCAGCAGCCTGGACAGGATAGGCAATCAGCCCCAGCATTTT. It translates to CASSLDRIGNQPQHF.

The chain joins TRBV12-3 or TRBV12-4 to TRBJ1-1, with D possibly matching TRBD1 (5 bases). The V gene lost 3 bases and the J gene lost 7 bases, with 9 bases spanning the gap. The CDR3 consists of 12 residues. The CDR3 sequence is CASSFAGLEAFF. CDR3 sequence (DNA): TGTGCCAGCAGTTTTGCGGGGCTTGAAGCTTTCTTT.

V gene TRBV18 combines with J gene TRBJ2-2; D call uncertain. Trimming left V 1 base short and J 3 bases short, with 6 bases between. This CDR3 is built from 14 residues. Germline loops: CDR1 KGHSH, CDR2 LQKENI. CDR3: CASSPRADTGELFF. The CDR3 region has the DNA TGTGCCAGCTCACCACGGGCCGACACCGGGGAGCTGTTTTTT.

This sequence joins TRBV3-1 (or the pseudogene TRBV3-2) and TRBJ2-3; no reliable D call. CDR3 size: 14 residues. The V gene lost 5 bases and the J gene lost 0 bases, with 9 bases spanning the gap. Germline V gives CDR1 LGHDT, CDR2 YNNKEL (reference sequence). The CDR3 protein is CASSTQVSTDTQYF. In DNA form, the CDR3 reads TGTGCCAGCAGCACCCAGGTTAGCACAGATACGCAGTATTTT.

The rearrangement joins TRBV28 to TRBJ1-2, with D possibly matching TRBD1 (5 bases). The germline V gene encodes CDR1 MDHEN and CDR2 SYDVKM. The germline V and J ends were trimmed by 2 bases and 6 bases, with 10 bases remaining between them. This CDR3 is built from 13 residues. CDR3 sequence reads: CASSLLWGDGYTF. CDR3 in DNA: TGTGCCAGCAGTTTACTTTGGGGGGATGGCTACACCTTC.

The CDR3 loop is CATRQPQETQYF. The DNA of the CDR3 is TGTGCCACCCGTCAGCCGCAAGAGACCCAGTACTTC. The chain links TRBV10-3 to TRBJ2-5; D unclear. Deletions cut 10 bases from V and 2 bases from J, with 11 bases between. The CDR3 has 12 residues. Germline V gene data show CDR1 as ENHRY and CDR2 as SYGVKD.

This clone was found a few times. V is TRBV12-3 or TRBV12-4 and J is TRBJ1-2; no clear D. This CDR3 is 12 amino acids long. V was clipped by 3 bases and J by 6 bases, with 8 bases between them. The CDR3 DNA reads TGTGCCAGCAGTTTTGGCAGAAATGGCTACACCTTC. Residues: CASSFGRNGYTF.

In its sample, this clone was seen a few times. The chain joins TRBV6-5 to TRBJ2-7; 10 nucleotides match TRBD1. Per the germline V gene, CDR1 is MNHEY and CDR2 is SVGAGI. The V segment lost 3 bases and the J segment 5 bases; nucleotides outside the gene matches: 1. CDR3 length: 13 residues. Written as DNA, the CDR3 is TGTGCCAGCAGTTATGGACAGGGGGACGAGCAGTACGTC. Its translation: CASSYGQGDEQYV.

This chain links TRBV2 with TRBJ1-1; perhaps TRBD1 as D (6 bases). V dropped 7 bases and J dropped 2 bases, with 11 bases sitting between them. This CDR3 is 13 amino acids long. Germline V gene lookup returns CDR1 SNHLY and CDR2 FYNNEI. DNA for the CDR3: TGTGCCAGCACGCTGGACAGCAACACTGAAGCTTTCTTT. It is translated as CASTLDSNTEAFF.

The chain combines TRBV24-1 with TRBJ2-1, with a tentative D call TRBD2 (6 bases). Deletions cut 7 bases from V and 9 bases from J, with 18 bases between. CDR1 KGHDR and CDR2 SFDVKD come from the germline V gene. This CDR3 has 14 residues. CDR3 nucleotides: TGTGCCACCAGCAAAGGGACTGGGGGGAGTGAGCAGTTCTTC. Its translation: CATSKGTGGSEQFF.

This chain joins TRBV7-3 and TRBJ2-3; possible D gene TRBD2, 5 bases. V was shortened by 4 bases and J by 9 bases, with 11 bases between the two germline ends. CDR3 length: 12 residues. The germline V gene has CDR1 SGHTA and CDR2 FQGTGA. The CDR3 nucleotides are TGTGCCAGCAGCTCCCCCGAGGGAACGCAGTATTTT. Residues: CASSSPEGTQYF.

The gene calls are TRBV7-2 and TRBJ1-2; a weak D match, TRBD1 (5 bases). The V gene lost 4 bases and the J gene lost 8 bases, with 11 bases spanning the gap. The CDR3 loop spans 12 amino acids. CDR1 is SGHTA, CDR2 FQGNSA, per germline. The CDR3 sequence: CASSSTGHGYTF. The DNA of the CDR3 is TGTGCCAGCAGCTCAACAGGTCACGGCTACACCTTC.

This chain connects TRBV4-3 to TRBJ1-2; TRBD1 aligns across 9 bases. J was trimmed by 11 bases and V by 0 bases; bases with no gene match: 4. The CDR3 consists of 13 residues. In germline, CDR1 is LGHNA, CDR2 YSLEER. The CDR3 bases are TGCGCCAGCAGCCAAGATAGACAGGGGGTTTACACCTTC. This codes for CASSQDRQGVYTF.

This chain links TRBV7-3 with TRBJ2-3, with 8 bases fitting TRBD1. Germline V CDR1 and CDR2: SGHTA, FQGTGA. The CDR3 is 15 residues long. V lost 5 bases to trimming and J lost 2 bases; unmatched junction nucleotides: 6. CDR3 sequence reads: CASSRDRQSTDTQYF. CDR3 sequence (DNA): TGTGCCAGCAGCCGGGACAGGCAATCCACAGATACGCAGTATTTT.